This record concerns one T cell receptor beta chain sequence. The target of this receptor is not known. The entry originates in a study of CXCR3-negative and CXCR3-positive naive CD8 T cells (dated by TCRdb to between 2018 and 2020). The study in broad terms: In total, approximately 130 million TRB reads were obtained, corresponding to roughly 1.5 +/- 0.3 million reads per library. Diversity and physicochemical repertoire analyses were performed on about a dozen donors pooled from two independent experiments. For the TRBV-TRBJ cluster analysis, the naive subsets came from about five donors, while the memory cells came from 3 donors.

General findings and caveats noted by the study authors: Similar TRBV-TRBJ usage was shown by naive CXCR3-negative and CXCR3-positive cells from the same donor, whereas distinct patterns were shown by memory cells. Both naive subsets had comparably high repertoire diversity, while memory CD8+ T cells had much lower repertoire diversity. Freshly isolated PBMCs were used for most assays because CXCR3 expression went down partially after cryopreservation. Because surface CD5, which is linked to self-reactivity in mice, was comparable between the naive subsets, TCR interaction strength was also inferred from the physicochemical properties of TRB CDR3s. Compared with CXCR3-negative naive cells, CXCR3-positive naive cells had TRB CDR3s with higher hydrophobicity (lower Kidera factor 4), lower energy, and higher strength and volume indices.

Instrument on record: NextSeq 550. The Human TCR Profiling Kit (MiLaboratory) was used to make UMI-labeled 5' RACE TRB cDNA libraries. cDNA synthesis used the entire amount of extracted RNA, and PCR amplification then used the entire amount of cDNA produced. Libraries were prepared in parallel with an identical number of PCR cycles. The authors' pipeline ran thus. MIGEC and MiXCR extracted about 53,000 +/- 10,000 unique UMI-labeled TRB cDNA molecules per library, requiring at least two reads per UMI. Each library averaged around 40,000 +/- 10,000 functional in-frame TRB CDR3 nucleotide clonotypes without stop codons. Diversity metrics, including normalized Shannon-Wiener and Chao1, were computed in VDJtools after downsampling to 5000 UMI-labeled TRB molecules per sample. For the central five CDR3 residues, VDJtools calculated physicochemical properties weighted by clonotype size, namely interaction energy, strength, volume and Kidera factor 4. TCRdb reprocessed the reads into one record per CDR3 protein sequence, lacking DNA. These V and J calls derive from TCRdb rather than the authors' analysis. This sample's records show 120,000 to 150,000 distinct CDR3 sequences. The ten largest clones take up about 0.28% of the sample.

Its CDR3 holds 16 amino acids, cysteine through phenylalanine. The DNA is unrecorded. CDR1 is given as SGHDN and CDR2 as FVKESK, both from the germline V gene. For each CD8+ T cell subset, flow sorting was done in triplicate, and 300,000 to 350,000 cells per subset went directly into RLT lysis buffer. To exclude memory contaminants, naive CD8+ T cells were stringently defined as CD45RO-CCR7+CD27+CD95-. Using standard density gradient centrifugation, peripheral blood mononuclear cells were isolated from buffy coats. Naive CXCR3-negative and CXCR3-positive CD8+ T cells were flow-sorted on a FACSAria III. Total RNA was extracted from sorted cells using an RNeasy Mini Kit.

The chain employs TRBV14 and TRBJ1-5; TCRdb picks TRBD1, but there is no DNA to check that call. The source material was naive CXCR3+ CD8+ T cells from blood. The cell subset or site label of this sample denotes: CD45RO-CCR7+CD27+CD95- naive CD8+ T cells expressing CXCR3 (TNR3+). The receptor was isolated from a human donor in good health. Some clones in this sample may be carry-over from other donors' samples. The CDR3 sequence is CASSPTGGYGNQPQHF.